One sample yielded the 14 T cell receptor beta chains listed below, sequenced in a study of blood T cell repertoires in COVID-19. Libraries were prepared by immunoSEQ multiplex PCR; TCRdb keeps only in-frame clonotypes and omits some of them. The sample lists roughly 82,000 clones, about 92% seen once, with about 1% in the top ten. Material: peripheral blood. The receptors stem from a woman between 50 and 59 years old in a cohort sampled during active COVID-19.

The rearrangement joins TRBV27 to TRBJ2-3, with 8 bases aligning to TRBD2. Germline CDR1 MNHEY, CDR2 SMNVEV (reference sequence). With V trimmed by 6 bases and J by 6 bases, 20 bases remained unmatched. This CDR3 has 18 amino acids. The CDR3 loop reads CASSKLRPAGGPRDTQYF. The CDR3 DNA is TGTGCCAGCAGCAAATTGAGGCCTGCGGGAGGACCGCGGGATACGCAGTATTTT.

The J gene is TRBJ2-7, the V gene TRBV7-3, with 10 bases identical to TRBD2. Looked up from germline, CDR1 is SGHTA and CDR2 is FQGTGA. V shed 6 bases, J shed 4 bases, and the junction held 6 bases outside the gene matches. This CDR3 comprises 14 residues. The CDR3 sequence is CASSLTSGAYEQYF. The CDR3 coding sequence is TGTGCCAGCAGTCTCACTAGCGGGGCGTACGAGCAGTACTTC.

V and J are TRBV25-1 and TRBJ2-1, with 11 bases that match TRBD2. Trimming removed 2 bases from V and 7 bases from J; junction bases left unmatched: 4. There are 15 residues in the CDR3. Germline V lookup: CDR1 MGHDK, CDR2 SYGVNS. In nucleotides, the CDR3 is TGTGCCAGCAGTGAACTAGCGGGAGGCAGGAATGAGCAGTTCTTC. Protein product: CASSELAGGRNEQFF. The full variable domain, in which reference TRBV25-1 and TRBJ2-1 provide the parts outside the CDR3, is EADIYQTPRYLVIGTGKKITLECSQTMGHDKMYWYQQDPGMELHLIHYSYGVNSTEKGDLSSESTVSRIRTEHFPLTLESARPSHTSQYLCASSELAGGRNEQFFGPGTRLTVL.

This sequence joins TRBV5-6 and TRBJ2-7, with D possibly being TRBD2 (6 bases). The V gene lost 0 bases and the J gene lost 1 base, with 8 bases spanning the gap. The CDR3 contains 14 residues. Germline CDR1 is SGHDT and CDR2 is YYEEEE. This CDR3 reads CASSLVRGSYEQYF. In DNA form, the CDR3 reads TGTGCCAGCAGCTTGGTTCGGGGGTCCTACGAGCAGTACTTC.

The chain uses TRBV30 and TRBJ2-5; a possible D gene is TRBD2 (6 bases). V was cut by 4 bases and J by 5 bases, with 14 bases left in between. The CDR3 sequence is 13 residues long. Germline CDR1 is GTSNPN and CDR2 is SVGIG (reference sequence). CDR3 sequence (DNA): TGTGCCTGGACCCTGGGGGGAGTGGAGACCCAGTACTTC. Amino acids: CAWTLGGVETQYF.

The rearrangement joins TRBV28 to TRBJ2-3, with 7 nucleotides matching TRBD2. The CDR3 length is 16 residues. From germline, CDR1 is MDHEN and CDR2 SYDVKM. V dropped 6 bases and J dropped 2; count of bases not matched to a gene: 11. CDR3 loop: CASRRNKRGFTDTQYF. In nucleotides, the CDR3 is TGTGCCAGCAGGAGGAACAAGCGGGGATTCACAGATACGCAGTATTTT.

The table lists this clone with a count of one. One end of the junction is discordant with germline, which a read error may explain. This rearrangement joins TRBV7-7 to TRBJ2-1; 7 positions agree with TRBD2. CDR1 and CDR2 from the germline V gene are SSHAT and FNYEAQ (reference sequence). This CDR3 has 14 residues. The CDR3 sequence: CASSSYSGHNEQFF. CDR3 bases: TGTGCTAGCAGCTCTTATAGCGGGCACAATGAGCAGTTCTTC.

This chain joins TRBV11-2 and TRBJ2-2, with D unresolved. V lost 3 bases and J lost 6, with 8 bases in between. The germline gives CDR1 SGHAT, CDR2 FQNNGV. The CDR3 spans 13 residues. CDR3 sequence reads: CASSFTFPGELFF. The CDR3 DNA follows: TGTGCCAGCAGCTTTACTTTCCCCGGGGAGCTGTTTTTT.

The chain couples TRBV6-5 to TRBJ2-5; 7 nucleotides agree with TRBD2. The V segment lost 2 bases and the J segment 4 bases; nucleotides outside the gene matches: 7. CDR1 is MNHEY, CDR2 SVGAGI, per germline. The CDR3 extends over 15 amino acids. CDR3 sequence (DNA): TGTGCCAGCAGTTACCGGGAGCCGGGGGGAGAGACCCAGTACTTC. It yields the protein CASSYREPGGETQYF.

The genes are TRBV28 and TRBJ1-1; no firm D call. The CDR3 contains 16 residues. The V gene's germline CDR1 is MDHEN and CDR2 SYDVKM. Deletions cut 6 bases from V and 4 bases from J, with 21 bases between. In DNA form, the CDR3 reads TGTGCCAGCAGGTCTCTTCCGTCCTTAGTTGGCACTGAAGCTTTCTTT. Amino acid sequence: CASRSLPSLVGTEAFF.

The J gene is TRBJ1-5, the V gene TRBV3-1 (or the pseudogene TRBV3-2); maybe TRBD1 (5 bases). With 4 bases removed from V and 6 bases from J, the gap between germline ends came to 25 bases. The CDR3 loop spans 18 amino acids. In germline, CDR1 is LGHDT, CDR2 YNNKEL (reference sequence). The CDR3 nucleotides read TGTGCCAGCAGCCGGTCCGTGGGGGGGGTTGGAGGTATTCAGCCCCAGCATTTT. Protein: CASSRSVGGVGGIQPQHF.

This clone was seen a single time. The chain is built from TRBV28 and TRBJ2-7; TRBD1 matches 9 bases. Germline V gives CDR1 MDHEN, CDR2 SYDVKM. The CDR3 length is 18 residues. The J segment lost 6 bases and the V segment lost 8 bases, leaving 23 bases of the junction unmatched. CDR3 DNA sequence: TGTGCCAGCTCCGACTCCGTGGGTCTCGGGACAGGGTTTGGCGAGCAGTACTTC. Translating gives CASSDSVGLGTGFGEQYF. Together with reference TRBV28 and TRBJ2-7, the CDR3 gives the full variable domain: DVKVTQSSRYLVKRTGEKVFLECVQDMDHENMFWYRQDPGLGLRLIYFSYDVKMKEKGDIPEGYSVSREKKERFSLILESASTNQTSMYLCASSDSVGLGTGFGEQYFGPGTRLTVT.

The J gene is TRBJ1-5, the V gene TRBV6-5, with 9 positions matching TRBD1. The CDR3 sequence is 14 residues long. V lost 6 bases and J lost 7; bases outside the gene matches: 7. From germline, CDR1 is MNHEY and CDR2 SVGAGI. The CDR3 bases are TGTGCCAGCAGGTCAGACAGGGGGAGGCAGCCCCAGCATTTT. Protein product: CASRSDRGRQPQHF.

CDR3 residues: CASSFLPGLASSEQYF. The CDR3 DNA reads TGTGCCAGCAGTTTCCTTCCGGGACTCGCTTCATCCGAGCAGTACTTC. V and J are TRBV28 and TRBJ2-7; D might be TRBD2 (6 bases). Germline V gene lookup returns CDR1 MDHEN and CDR2 SYDVKM. This CDR3 comprises 16 residues. Trimming left V 3 bases short and J 6 bases short, with 21 bases between.